The rows below give T cell receptor beta chains drawn from one sample of a study of blood T cell repertoires in COVID-19. The data were produced by immunoSEQ multiplex PCR, yet TCRdb's version contains in-frame clones alone and is incomplete. In the table there are 35,000 to 50,000 clones, roughly 70% of which are singletons. Sample: peripheral blood. These receptors came from a man older than 75 with acute or convalescent COVID-19. Both conserved end residues are trimmed from each CDR3. The D gene is left open where the match is weak.

d_gene: NA
v_gene: TRBV11-1
CDR3aa: ASSLYSRGGTQY

d_gene: TRBD2
v_gene: TRBV5-8
CDR3aa: ASSFPTSGTNTGELF

d_gene: NA
v_gene: TRBV7-9
CDR3aa: ASSFRGADPNEQF

d_gene: NA
v_gene: TRBV5-1
CDR3aa: ASSQGGRNQPQH

d_gene: NA
v_gene: TRBV5-4
CDR3aa: ASSLALGGPGTEAF

d_gene: TRBD1
v_gene: TRBV5-5
CDR3aa: ASSNDRGSNEQF

d_gene: TRBD2
v_gene: TRBV19
CDR3aa: ASRPQRDSYNEQF

d_gene: NA
v_gene: TRBV7-2
CDR3aa: ASRDTGGAYEQY

d_gene: NA
v_gene: TRBV4-1
CDR3aa: ASSQDSGSPEAF

d_gene: NA
v_gene: TRBV21-1
CDR3aa: ASSKVGGQGRGACASTGELF

d_gene: NA
v_gene: TRBV19
CDR3aa: ASMSGRLGRTGELF

d_gene: NA
v_gene: TRBV2
CDR3aa: ASSEAAADEAF

d_gene: TRBD2
v_gene: TRBV5-1
CDR3aa: ASSGAGPYNEQF

d_gene: NA
v_gene: TRBV19
CDR3aa: ASSTPLGGVGTGELF

d_gene: NA
v_gene: TRBV10-3
CDR3aa: AIKGAFSTDTQY

d_gene: NA
v_gene: TRBV10-1
CDR3aa: ASSDHRRLGDEQF

d_gene: TRBD1
v_gene: TRBV19
CDR3aa: ASSADRVETQY

d_gene: NA
v_gene: TRBV6-2/TRBV6-3
CDR3aa: ASSRSGMDEKLF

d_gene: NA
v_gene: TRBV5-6
CDR3aa: ASSNSGMRSYNSPLH

d_gene: NA
v_gene: TRBV7-3
CDR3aa: ASSFEGNTEAF

d_gene: NA
v_gene: TRBV20-1
CDR3aa: SAREAAEQY

d_gene: NA
v_gene: TRBV4-1
CDR3aa: ASSQASLGGKTDTQY

d_gene: NA
v_gene: TRBV20-1
CDR3aa: SARSSYEQY

d_gene: TRBD1
v_gene: TRBV11-2
CDR3aa: ASLGRQGVNTEAF

d_gene: TRBD2
v_gene: TRBV5-1
CDR3aa: ASTPAPSGGFSYEQY

d_gene: NA
v_gene: TRBV27
CDR3aa: ASSSTPLEGQGAF

d_gene: TRBD2
v_gene: TRBV5-1
CDR3aa: ASSTRTSGSSYEQY

d_gene: NA
v_gene: TRBV6-4
CDR3aa: ASSYYEQY

d_gene: TRBD1
v_gene: TRBV11-3
CDR3aa: ASSRGQANEKLF

d_gene: NA
v_gene: TRBV6-5
CDR3aa: ASSYSRGLHVEAF

d_gene: NA
v_gene: TRBV5-1
CDR3aa: ASSLETDSNYGYT

d_gene: NA
v_gene: TRBV30
CDR3aa: AWSVGNTDTQY

d_gene: NA
v_gene: TRBV19
CDR3aa: ASSLARELDNSPLH

d_gene: TRBD2
v_gene: TRBV18
CDR3aa: ASSLGTSGSTDTQY

d_gene: NA
v_gene: TRBV21-1
CDR3aa: ASSKAQGHAYEQY

d_gene: TRBD1
v_gene: TRBV3-1/TRBV3-2
CDR3aa: ASSLGQGGNSPLH

d_gene: TRBD1
v_gene: TRBV9
CDR3aa: ASSVGGQGGHEQY

d_gene: NA
v_gene: TRBV5-1
CDR3aa: ASSLASGGTEAF

d_gene: NA
v_gene: TRBV19
CDR3aa: ASSVPSPTDTQY